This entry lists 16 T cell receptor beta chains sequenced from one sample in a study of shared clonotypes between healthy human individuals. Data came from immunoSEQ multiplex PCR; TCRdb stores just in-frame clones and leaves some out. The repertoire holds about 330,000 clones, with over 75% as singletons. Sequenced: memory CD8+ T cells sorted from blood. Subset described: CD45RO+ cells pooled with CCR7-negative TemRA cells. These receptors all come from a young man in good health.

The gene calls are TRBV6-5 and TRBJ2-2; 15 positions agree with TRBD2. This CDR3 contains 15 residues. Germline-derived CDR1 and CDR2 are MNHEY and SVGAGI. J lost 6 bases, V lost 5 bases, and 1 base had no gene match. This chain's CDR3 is CASSRTSGGAGELFF. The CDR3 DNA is TGTGCCAGCAGTCGGACTAGCGGGGGGGCCGGGGAGCTGTTTTTT.

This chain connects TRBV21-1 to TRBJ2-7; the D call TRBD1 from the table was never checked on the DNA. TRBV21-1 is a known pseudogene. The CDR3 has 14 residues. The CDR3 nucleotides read TGTGCCAGCAGCAAAGAGGCCAGGGGGCACGAGCAGTACTTC. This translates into CASSKEARGHEQYF.

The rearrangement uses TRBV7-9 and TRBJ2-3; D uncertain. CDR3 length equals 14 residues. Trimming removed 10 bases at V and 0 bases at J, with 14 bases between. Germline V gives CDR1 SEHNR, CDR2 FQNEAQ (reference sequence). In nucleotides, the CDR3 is TGTGCCACTTTAGTGGGTTATAGCACAGATACGCAGTATTTT. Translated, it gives CATLVGYSTDTQYF.

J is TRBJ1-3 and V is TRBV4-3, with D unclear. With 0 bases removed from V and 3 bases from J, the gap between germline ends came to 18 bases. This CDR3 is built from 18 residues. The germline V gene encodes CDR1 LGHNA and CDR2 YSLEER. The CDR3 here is CASSQDLGWGVRGNTIYF. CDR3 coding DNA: TGCGCCAGCAGCCAAGATCTAGGGTGGGGAGTACGTGGAAACACCATATATTTT.

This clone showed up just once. DNA for the CDR3: TGTGCCAGCAGCACGGGGACTAGCGGGGCCCCGAGGGAGACCCAGTACTTC. As protein: CASSTGTSGAPRETQYF. This chain connects TRBV7-9 to TRBJ2-5; 13 bases match TRBD2. Germline trimming cut 5 bases from V and 5 bases from J; bases unmatched to any gene: 11. CDR3 length: 17 residues. Germline CDR1 reads SEHNR; CDR2 reads FQNEAQ (reference sequence). Looking up the rest from reference TRBV7-9 and TRBJ2-5 gives the full variable domain: DTGVSQNPRHKITKRGQNVTFRCDPISEHNRLYWYRQTLGQGPEFLTYFQNEAQLEKSRLLSDRFSAERPKGSFSTLEIQRTEQGDSAMYLCASSTGTSGAPRETQYFGPGTRLLVL.

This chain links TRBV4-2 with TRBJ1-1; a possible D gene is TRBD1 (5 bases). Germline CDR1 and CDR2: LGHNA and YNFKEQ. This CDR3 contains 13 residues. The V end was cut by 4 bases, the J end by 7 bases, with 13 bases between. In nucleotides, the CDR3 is TGTGCCAGCAGCCCCGTGGGACTCTTTGAAGCTTTCTTT. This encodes CASSPVGLFEAFF.

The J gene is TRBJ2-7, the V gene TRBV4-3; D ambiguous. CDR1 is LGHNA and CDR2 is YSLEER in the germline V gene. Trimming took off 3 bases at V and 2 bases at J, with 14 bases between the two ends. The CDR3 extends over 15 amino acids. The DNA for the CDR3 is TGCGCCAGCAGCCATAGCCATGCAGTAGCCTACGAGCAGTACTTC. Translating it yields CASSHSHAVAYEQYF.

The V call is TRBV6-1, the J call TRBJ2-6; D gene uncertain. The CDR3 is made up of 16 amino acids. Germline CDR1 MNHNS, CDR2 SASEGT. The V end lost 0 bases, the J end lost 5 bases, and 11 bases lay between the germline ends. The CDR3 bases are TGTGCCAGCAGTGAAGCGTCCCGTTCTCGGGCCAACGTCCTGACTTTC. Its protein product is CASSEASRSRANVLTF.

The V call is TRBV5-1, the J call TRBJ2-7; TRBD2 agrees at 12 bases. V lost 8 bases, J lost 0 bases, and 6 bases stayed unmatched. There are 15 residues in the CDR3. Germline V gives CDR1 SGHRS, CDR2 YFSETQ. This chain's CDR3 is CARLAGGRSSYEQYF. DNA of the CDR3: TGCGCCAGGCTAGCGGGAGGGAGGAGCTCCTACGAGCAGTACTTC.

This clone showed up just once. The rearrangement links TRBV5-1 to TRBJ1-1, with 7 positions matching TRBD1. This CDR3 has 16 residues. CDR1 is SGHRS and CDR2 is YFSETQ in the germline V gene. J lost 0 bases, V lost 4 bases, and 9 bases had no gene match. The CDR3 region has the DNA TGCGCCAGCAGCCCTAACAGGGGTTATTTGAACACTGAAGCTTTCTTT. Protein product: CASSPNRGYLNTEAFF.

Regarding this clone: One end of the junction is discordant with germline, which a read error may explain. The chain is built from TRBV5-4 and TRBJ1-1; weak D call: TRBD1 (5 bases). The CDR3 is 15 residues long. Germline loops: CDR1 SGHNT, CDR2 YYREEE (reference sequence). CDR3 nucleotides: TGTGCCAGCAGTTTGGGGGTCTCAAAGTCTGCTGAAGCTTTCTTT. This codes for CASSLGVSKSAEAFF.

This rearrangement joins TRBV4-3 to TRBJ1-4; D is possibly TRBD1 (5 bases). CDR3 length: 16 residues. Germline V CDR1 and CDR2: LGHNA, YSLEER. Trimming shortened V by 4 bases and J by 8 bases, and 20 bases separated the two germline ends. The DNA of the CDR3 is TGCGCCAGCAGCCCTCTCTCGGGACCCCTGGGGGAAAAACTGTTTTTT. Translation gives CASSPLSGPLGEKLFF.

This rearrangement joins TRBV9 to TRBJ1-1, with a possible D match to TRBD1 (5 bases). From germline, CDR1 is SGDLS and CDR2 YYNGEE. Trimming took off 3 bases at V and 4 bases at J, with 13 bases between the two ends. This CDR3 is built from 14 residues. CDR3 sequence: CASSEDSWSTEAFF. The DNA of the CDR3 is TGTGCCAGCAGCGAAGACAGTTGGAGCACTGAAGCTTTCTTT.

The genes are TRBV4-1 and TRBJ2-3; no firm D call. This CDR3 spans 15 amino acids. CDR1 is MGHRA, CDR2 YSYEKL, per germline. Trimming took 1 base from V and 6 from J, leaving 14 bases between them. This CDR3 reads CASSQVTQPSDTQYF. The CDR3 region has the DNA TGCGCCAGCAGCCAAGTTACTCAGCCTTCGGATACGCAGTATTTT.

This CDR3 reads CASGFGTASNPYGYTF. In nucleotides, the CDR3 is TGCGCCAGCGGATTCGGGACAGCCTCAAACCCTTATGGCTACACCTTC. This chain connects TRBV10-2 to TRBJ1-2; 7 nucleotides line up with TRBD1. Germline CDR1 reads WSHSY; CDR2 reads SAAADI. The CDR3 totals 16 residues. The ends lost 8 bases at V and 5 bases at J; junction bases unmatched: 17.

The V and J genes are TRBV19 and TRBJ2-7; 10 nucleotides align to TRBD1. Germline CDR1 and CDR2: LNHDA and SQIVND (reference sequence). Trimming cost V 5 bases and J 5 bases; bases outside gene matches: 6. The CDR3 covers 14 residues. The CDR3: CASSWGQGSNEQYF. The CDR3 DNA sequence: TGTGCCAGTAGTTGGGGACAGGGGTCCAACGAGCAGTACTTC.